These 20 T cell receptor beta chains were sequenced from one sample in a study of early T cells in non-severe SARS-CoV-2 infection. One entry per CDR3 protein results from TCRdb running MiXCR on the 5' RACE reads. The top ten hold roughly 8% of the sample, which has about 110,000 distinct CDR3 sequences, 8.5% to 14% seen once. The sequencing sample was made of whole blood. Receptor source: an adult who was a healthcare worker with PCR-confirmed SARS-CoV-2 infection or an uninfected control (not recorded which).

This chain links TRBV27 with TRBJ2-1, with D uncertain. V shed 5 bases and J shed 4 bases, with 18 bases lying between them. CDR1 is MNHEY, CDR2 SMNVEV, per germline (reference sequence). The CDR3 runs 16 residues. This CDR3 is CASSPVASPLYNEQFF. CDR3 DNA: TGTGCCAGCAGTCCCGTCGCCAGCCCCCTATACAATGAGCAGTTCTTC.

The J gene is TRBJ1-3, the V gene TRBV3-1; the D gene is possibly TRBD1 (5 bases). The germline V gene encodes CDR1 LGHDT and CDR2 YNNKEL (reference sequence). The CDR3 length is 15 residues. V was cut by 1 base and J by 0 bases, with 7 bases left in between. In DNA form, the CDR3 reads TGTGCCAGCAGCCAAGCAGGGACCTCTGGAAACACCATATATTTT. Translated: CASSQAGTSGNTIYF. Together with reference TRBV3-1 and TRBJ1-3, the CDR3 gives the full variable domain: DTAVSQTPKYLVTQMGNDKSIKCEQNLGHDTMYWYKQDSKKFLKIMFSYNNKELIINETVPNRFSPKSPDKAHLNLHINSLELGDSAVYFCASSQAGTSGNTIYFGEGSWLTVV.

This clonotype was seen many times. The V call is TRBV7-9, the J call TRBJ2-3; D is ambiguous. The germline V gene encodes CDR1 SEHNR and CDR2 FQNEAQ (reference sequence). The V gene lost 0 bases and the J gene lost 1 base, with 8 bases spanning the gap. This CDR3 is 15 amino acids long. For the CDR3, the DNA is TGTGCCAGCAGCTTAGCTGGGCGCCGCACAGATACGCAGTATTTT. This translates into CASSLAGRRTDTQYF.

This clonotype was seen many times. The genes are TRBV6-1 and TRBJ1-2; D remains ambiguous. CDR1 is MNHNS, CDR2 SASEGT, per germline. V gave up 6 bases and J gave up 1 base, with 3 bases separating them. The CDR3 is 11 amino acids. The CDR3 coding sequence is TGTGCCAGCAGCGATAACTATGGCTACACCTTC. This sequence encodes CASSDNYGYTF.

This chain links TRBV7-2 with TRBJ2-3; a weak D match, TRBD1 (6 bases). The CDR3 contains 13 residues. V lost 4 bases and J lost 2, with 7 bases in between. Germline V gene sequence: CDR1 SGHTA, CDR2 FQGNSA. The CDR3 DNA is TGTGCCAGCAGCTGGGGGCCCACAGATACGCAGTATTTT. Amino acids: CASSWGPTDTQYF.

The V gene is TRBV21-1, the J gene TRBJ2-7. TRBV21-1 is classified as a pseudogene. The CDR3 is made up of 11 amino acids. The CDR3 nucleotides are TGTGCCAGCAGCAAGATATACGAGCAGTACTTC. This sequence encodes CASSKIYEQYF.

This clonotype was seen a few times. V usage is TRBV4-2 and J usage is TRBJ2-3, with TRBD2 identical over 7 bases. V shed 1 base and J 4 bases; nucleotides not matched to a gene: 8. Per germline, CDR1 LGHNA and CDR2 YNFKEQ. The CDR3 is 16 amino acids. As DNA, the CDR3 is TGTGCCAGCAGCCAAGCCGAAACGGGAGGAGCAGATACGCAGTATTTT. Protein sequence: CASSQAETGGADTQYF.

The V and J genes are TRBV14 and TRBJ2-7; 7 positions match TRBD2. The germline CDR1 and CDR2 sequences are SGHDN and FVKESK. V was clipped by 1 base and J by 9 bases; unmatched bases: 15. The CDR3 covers 16 residues. The CDR3 protein is CASSQGQGAGSIRQYF. The CDR3 DNA is TGTGCCAGCAGCCAAGGCCAAGGAGCGGGATCCATACGGCAGTACTTC.

This clonotype has a handful of counts. The chain couples TRBV29-1 to TRBJ2-1; 9 positions match TRBD2. The germline gives CDR1 SQVTM, CDR2 ANQGSEA. V trimming: 4 bases; J trimming: 1 base; junction bases outside the gene matches: 14. This CDR3 contains 18 residues. The CDR3 is CSVAGGGLSGRSYNEQFF. The DNA for the CDR3 is TGCAGCGTTGCCGGTGGGGGACTTAGCGGGAGATCCTACAATGAGCAGTTCTTC.

This clonotype was seen at least ten times. The CDR3 DNA reads as TGTGCCAGCAGTGAATTGGGTTGGGGGTCCACTGAAGCTTTCTTT. Amino acids: CASSELGWGSTEAFF. This rearrangement joins TRBV6-1 to TRBJ1-1; tentative D call: TRBD1 (5 bases). V dropped 2 bases and J dropped 4 bases, with 14 bases sitting between them. The CDR3 extends over 15 amino acids. Germline V gene data show CDR1 as MNHNS and CDR2 as SASEGT.

This clonotype occurred a few times. The rearrangement uses TRBV9 and TRBJ2-7, with 7 bases fitting TRBD1. The CDR3 spans 15 residues. Germline loops: CDR1 SGDLS, CDR2 YYNGEE. The J segment lost 5 bases and the V segment lost 0 bases, leaving 8 bases of the junction unmatched. The CDR3 coding sequence is TGTGCCAGCAGCGTAGCAGGGGGTATTTCCCACGAGCAGTACTTC. Amino acid sequence: CASSVAGGISHEQYF.

This clonotype showed up just a few times. The chain is built from TRBV12-3 or TRBV12-4 and TRBJ2-7; TRBD1 matches 9 bases. Unmatched junction bases numbered 2, after V lost 8 bases and J lost 6 bases. The CDR3 is 11 residues long. In nucleotides, the CDR3 is TGTGCCAGCTCGGACAGGGGCGAGCAGTACTTC. It yields the protein CASSDRGEQYF.

Ten or more counts support this clonotype. This chain uses TRBV3-1 with TRBJ1-1; D gene ambiguous. This CDR3 has 14 residues. The V gene lost 1 base and the J gene lost 0 bases, with 6 bases spanning the gap. Germline CDR1 and CDR2: LGHDT and YNNKEL (reference sequence). The CDR3 region is CASSQVGMNTEAFF. As DNA, the CDR3 is TGTGCCAGCAGCCAAGTAGGGATGAACACTGAAGCTTTCTTT.

The V and J genes are TRBV10-2 and TRBJ1-2, with a tentative D call TRBD1 (5 bases). Trimming stripped 4 bases from V and 5 bases from J, with 11 bases between. The V gene's germline CDR1 is WSHSY and CDR2 SAAADI. This CDR3 spans 13 amino acids. CDR3 in amino acids: CASSATSGYGYTF. DNA of the CDR3: TGCGCCAGCAGTGCAACCTCAGGGTATGGCTACACCTTC.

V is TRBV27 and J is TRBJ2-3; D unclear. Trimming removed 11 bases at V and 6 bases at J, with 3 bases between. The CDR3 totals 8 residues. Germline values: CDR1 MNHEY, CDR2 SMNVEV (reference sequence). CDR3 sequence (DNA): TGTGCCGGTGATACGCAGTATTTT. Residues: CAGDTQYF.

This clonotype was recorded a few times. The chain uses TRBV29-1 and TRBJ1-1; D gene ambiguous. CDR3 size: 12 residues. The V end was cut by 4 bases, the J end by 1 base, with 7 bases between. Germline values: CDR1 SQVTM, CDR2 ANQGSEA. As DNA, the CDR3 is TGCAGCGTTGCGGGTGGGAACACTGAAGCTTTCTTT. Encoded protein: CSVAGGNTEAFF.

The table lists this clonotype with many counts. This chain uses TRBV7-9 with TRBJ2-5, with 7 nucleotides matching TRBD1. V was clipped by 4 bases and J by 3 bases; unmatched bases: 5. The CDR3 is made up of 14 amino acids. Germline lookup yields CDR1 SEHNR and CDR2 FQNEAQ (reference sequence). The CDR3 DNA reads as TGTGCCAGCAGCTCTCCGACAGGGAAAGAGACCCAGTACTTC. It is translated as CASSSPTGKETQYF. The variable domain in full, completed from reference TRBV7-9 and TRBJ2-5, reads DTGVSQNPRHKITKRGQNVTFRCDPISEHNRLYWYRQTLGQGPEFLTYFQNEAQLEKSRLLSDRFSAERPKGSFSTLEIQRTEQGDSAMYLCASSSPTGKETQYFGPGTRLLVL.

This clonotype was seen a handful of times. This sequence joins TRBV12-3 or TRBV12-4 and TRBJ2-1, with TRBD2 matching 9 bases. The V segment lost 6 bases and the J segment 3 bases; nucleotides outside the gene matches: 9. CDR3 length: 16 amino acids. The CDR3 sequence is CASSPNAGGYYNEQFF. CDR3 nucleotides: TGTGCCAGCAGCCCTAATGCGGGAGGGTACTACAATGAGCAGTTCTTC.

This clonotype was detected only a few times. The rearrangement joins TRBV2 to TRBJ2-7, with TRBD2 as a possible D gene (5 bases). This CDR3 comprises 12 residues. Germline assignment: CDR1 SNHLY and CDR2 FYNNEI. V lost 8 bases and J 6 bases, leaving 14 bases between the germline ends. CDR3 loop: CASGGSLGEQYF. The CDR3 coding sequence is TGTGCCAGCGGAGGTAGCCTTGGCGAGCAGTACTTC.

This clonotype was seen more than once but under ten times. This chain joins TRBV5-1 and TRBJ2-7, with 11 bases matching TRBD2. This CDR3 contains 16 residues. V was clipped by 7 bases and J by 6 bases; unmatched bases: 15. Germline assignment: CDR1 SGHRS and CDR2 YFSETQ. CDR3 DNA: TGCGCCAGCGACCCCCAGGGGGGACTAGCGGTTGGCGAGCAGTACTTC. It codes for CASDPQGGLAVGEQYF.